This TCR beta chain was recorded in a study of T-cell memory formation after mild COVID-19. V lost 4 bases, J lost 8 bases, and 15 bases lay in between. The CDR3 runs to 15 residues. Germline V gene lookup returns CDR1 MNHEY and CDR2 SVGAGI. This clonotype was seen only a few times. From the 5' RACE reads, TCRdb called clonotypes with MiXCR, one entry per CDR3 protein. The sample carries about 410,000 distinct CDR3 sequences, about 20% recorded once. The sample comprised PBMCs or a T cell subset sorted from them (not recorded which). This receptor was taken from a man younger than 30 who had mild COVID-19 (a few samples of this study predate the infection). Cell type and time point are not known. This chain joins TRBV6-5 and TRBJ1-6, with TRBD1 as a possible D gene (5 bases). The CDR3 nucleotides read TGTGCCAGCAGTTCCAAGGGGACGGATTATTCACCCCTCCACTTT. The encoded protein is CASSSKGTDYSPLHF.